The TCR beta chain under discussion was sequenced for a study of blood T cell repertoires in COVID-19. V dropped 0 bases and J dropped 0 bases, with 6 bases sitting between them. CDR1 KGHSH and CDR2 LQKENI come from the germline V gene. The CDR3 sequence is 14 residues long. Method: immunoSEQ multiplex PCR; TCRdb's copy keeps in-frame clones and lacks some. The table has 250,000 to 300,000 clones, approximately 87% seen once. This sequence was found in a woman in her twenties or thirties with COVID-19, enrolled during active disease. The chain combines TRBV18 with TRBJ2-7; D is unresolved. Sequencing was carried out using peripheral blood. The CDR3 protein is CASSPPGPSYEQYF. Here the CDR3 DNA reads TGTGCCAGCTCACCACCCGGTCCCTCCTACGAGCAGTACTTC.